The 21 T cell receptor beta chains given below trace back to one sample, sequenced in a study of cytomegalovirus exposure and HLA in healthy donors. Primers: 60 Vbeta forward and 13 Jbeta reverse. Repertoires were generated with immunoSEQ multiplex PCR, while TCRdb's copy carries only in-frame clones and drops some. This sample lists nearly 35,000 clones; its ten largest clones have 3.4%. Source material: PBMCs. Receptor source: a woman in her thirties or forties in good health and CMV-seropositive.

The chain carries TRBV7-9 and TRBJ2-6; D not certain. Per germline, CDR1 SEHNR and CDR2 FQNEAQ (reference sequence). CDR3 length equals 15 residues. V was pared by 1 base and J by 2 bases, with 6 bases between. The CDR3 region has the DNA TGTGCCAGCAGCTTAGGAGGAGCTGGGGCCAACGTCCTGACTTTC. The encoded protein is CASSLGGAGANVLTF.

The CDR3 region has the DNA TGCGCCAGCAGCCAAGATAGATCCTTCCACAGTTCATCCGGCTACACCTTC. Protein product: CASSQDRSFHSSSGYTF. The J gene is TRBJ1-2, the V gene TRBV4-3; D not resolved. In germline, CDR1 is LGHNA, CDR2 YSLEER. V was clipped by 0 bases and J by 8 bases, with 22 bases between them. This CDR3 has 17 amino acids.

The rearrangement joins TRBV28 to TRBJ2-7; the D is unclear. CDR3 length: 11 amino acids. Germline lookup yields CDR1 MDHEN and CDR2 SYDVKM. Trimming took off 7 bases at V and 2 bases at J, with 6 bases between the two ends. In DNA, the CDR3 is TGTGCCAGCACCCCTACCTACGAGCAGTACTTC. Its translation: CASTPTYEQYF.

In the case of this clone: A read error may account for a junction end that differs from germline. The gene calls are TRBV6-5 and TRBJ1-1; unclear D gene. Germline CDR1 reads MNHEY; CDR2 reads SVGAGI. The CDR3 is made up of 13 amino acids. The CDR3: CASSYGGGTEDFF. The CDR3 DNA is TGTGCCAGCAGTTACGGCGGCGGCACTGAAGATTTCTTT.

This clone is identified as medium-sized from frequency. This rearrangement joins TRBV27 to TRBJ2-1, with 7 nucleotides matching TRBD2. After removal of 7 bases from V and 3 bases from J, the junction contained 6 bases not matched to a gene. The V gene's germline CDR1 is MNHEY and CDR2 SMNVEV (reference sequence). This CDR3 spans 14 amino acids. The CDR3 loop is CASMGLPIYNEQFF. In DNA, the CDR3 is TGTGCCAGCATGGGACTACCTATCTACAATGAGCAGTTCTTC.

The rearrangement joins TRBV5-4 to TRBJ1-2; 9 bases match TRBD1. J was trimmed by 7 bases and V by 3 bases; bases with no gene match: 7. This CDR3 is 14 amino acids long. Germline V CDR1 and CDR2: SGHNT, YYREEE (reference sequence). The CDR3 nucleotides are TGTGCCAGCAGCTCGTGGGGACAGGGCCTTGGCTACACCTTC. Amino acids: CASSSWGQGLGYTF. Drawing the rest from reference TRBV5-4 and TRBJ1-2, the complete variable domain is ETGVTQSPTHLIKTRGQQVTLRCSSQSGHNTVSWYQQALGQGPQFIFQYYREEENGRGNFPPRFSGLQFPNYSSELNVNALELDDSALYLCASSSWGQGLGYTFGSGTRLTVV.

The chain recombines TRBV9 with TRBJ2-7; 9 bases agree with TRBD2. CDR1 and CDR2 from the germline V gene are SGDLS and YYNGEE. The CDR3 runs 15 residues. Trimming took 4 bases from V and 3 from J; bases not matched to a gene: 8. The CDR3: CASSLRASGNYEQYF. CDR3 bases: TGTGCCAGCAGCTTACGGGCTAGCGGGAACTACGAGCAGTACTTC.

This CDR3 reads CASSLGDKWYQPQHF. DNA of the CDR3: TGTGCCAGCAGCTTAGGGGACAAATGGTATCAGCCCCAGCATTTT. The chain carries TRBV7-9 and TRBJ1-5; D is possibly TRBD1 (6 bases). Trimming removed 1 base at V and 5 bases at J, with 12 bases between. The CDR3 contains 15 residues. The germline V gene encodes CDR1 SEHNR and CDR2 FQNEAQ (reference sequence). Supplemented by reference TRBV7-9 and TRBJ1-5, the full variable domain reads DTGVSQNPRHKITKRGQNVTFRCDPISEHNRLYWYRQTLGQGPEFLTYFQNEAQLEKSRLLSDRFSAERPKGSFSTLEIQRTEQGDSAMYLCASSLGDKWYQPQHFGDGTRLSIL.

V and J are TRBV15 and TRBJ2-1; D uncertain. CDR1 LNHNV and CDR2 YYDKDF come from the germline V gene (reference sequence). This CDR3 is built from 14 residues. V was cut by 0 bases and J by 15 bases, with 18 bases left in between. The CDR3 region has the DNA TGTGCCACCAGCAGAGATCAAGTTTTAGTTCGTCCGTTCTTC. Translated: CATSRDQVLVRPFF.

V usage is TRBV19 and J usage is TRBJ2-1, with 7 nucleotides matching TRBD2. Germline V lookup: CDR1 LNHDA, CDR2 SQIVND (reference sequence). This CDR3 is built from 15 residues. The ends lost 9 bases at V and 0 bases at J; junction bases unmatched: 8. CDR3 amino acids: CASASSGPSYNEQFF. CDR3 nucleotides: TGTGCCAGCGCATCTAGCGGCCCCTCCTACAATGAGCAGTTCTTC.

V gene TRBV30 combines with J gene TRBJ2-7, with D possibly being TRBD1 (6 bases). CDR3 length: 13 amino acids. V was trimmed by 0 bases and J by 6 bases, leaving 12 bases between them. CDR1 GTSNPN and CDR2 SVGIG come from the germline V gene (reference sequence). CDR3 sequence reads: CAWSVQGPSEQYF. The CDR3 DNA follows: TGTGCCTGGAGTGTACAGGGTCCCAGCGAGCAGTACTTC.

The V gene is TRBV2, the J gene TRBJ1-1, with D possibly matching TRBD1 (6 bases). Germline V gene data show CDR1 as SNHLY and CDR2 as FYNNEI. This CDR3 region has 14 residues. Trimming cost V 8 bases and J 4 bases, with 17 bases left between them. This chain's CDR3 is CASSKTGPGTEAFF. For the CDR3, the DNA is TGTGCCAGCTCGAAGACAGGCCCGGGCACTGAAGCTTTCTTT.

J is TRBJ2-3 and V is TRBV28; 7 bases align to TRBD1. This CDR3 has 15 residues. Per germline, CDR1 MDHEN and CDR2 SYDVKM. Unmatched junction bases numbered 9, after V lost 7 bases and J lost 2 bases. The CDR3 spells CASIRGRVHTDTQYF. CDR3 coding DNA: TGTGCCAGCATAAGGGGGCGCGTCCACACAGATACGCAGTATTTT. Using reference TRBV28 and TRBJ2-3 for the parts outside the CDR3, the full variable domain is DVKVTQSSRYLVKRTGEKVFLECVQDMDHENMFWYRQDPGLGLRLIYFSYDVKMKEKGDIPEGYSVSREKKERFSLILESASTNQTSMYLCASIRGRVHTDTQYFGPGTRLTVL.

The V and J genes are TRBV19 and TRBJ1-1, with 8 bases matching TRBD1. The CDR3 is made up of 14 amino acids. The V and J ends lost 6 bases and 5 bases, in that order; junction bases with no gene match: 8. The germline V gene encodes CDR1 LNHDA and CDR2 SQIVND (reference sequence). This chain's CDR3 is CASSAGGAVTEAFF. Written as DNA, the CDR3 is TGTGCCAGTAGCGCAGGGGGCGCGGTAACTGAAGCTTTCTTT.

The genes are TRBV6-5 and TRBJ2-1; 9 nucleotides match TRBD2. The CDR3 is made up of 16 amino acids. The V gene's germline CDR1 is MNHEY and CDR2 SVGAGI. V shed 4 bases, J shed 0 bases, and the junction held 4 bases outside the gene matches. The CDR3 loop is CASSSVSGSSYNEQFF. In DNA form, the CDR3 reads TGTGCCAGCAGTTCCGTTAGCGGGAGCTCCTACAATGAGCAGTTCTTC.

As DNA, the CDR3 is TGTGCCAGCAGCCAAGATGGCAGCTCTGGAAACACCATATATTTT. Protein product: CASSQDGSSGNTIYF. This rearrangement joins TRBV4-2 to TRBJ1-3; the D is unclear. V lost 0 bases, J lost 0 bases, and 6 bases lay in between. CDR3 length equals 15 residues. The germline gives CDR1 LGHNA, CDR2 YNFKEQ.

The chain links TRBV27 to TRBJ1-2; tentative D call: TRBD1 (5 bases). The CDR3 loop spans 14 amino acids. Germline V gene data show CDR1 as MNHEY and CDR2 as SMNVEV (reference sequence). Trimming shortened V by 1 base and J by 2 bases, and 8 bases separated the two germline ends. The CDR3 loop reads CASSLWSGNYGYTF. The DNA of the CDR3 is TGTGCCAGCAGTTTATGGTCAGGGAACTATGGCTACACCTTC.

This rearrangement joins TRBV27 to TRBJ1-5; D gene ambiguous. V was shortened by 8 bases and J by 5 bases, with 7 bases between the two germline ends. Germline assignment: CDR1 MNHEY and CDR2 SMNVEV (reference sequence). The CDR3 spans 11 residues. The CDR3: CASGGYQPQHF. CDR3 bases: TGTGCCAGCGGAGGATATCAGCCCCAGCATTTT.

The rearrangement joins TRBV4-3 to TRBJ2-5; 8 bases match TRBD1. The CDR3 is 14 amino acids. V dropped 5 bases and J dropped 5; count of bases not matched to a gene: 7. Germline CDR1 and CDR2: LGHNA and YSLEER. CDR3 residues: CASSLGDRRETQYF. CDR3 in DNA: TGCGCCAGCAGCTTAGGGGACAGGCGGGAGACCCAGTACTTC.

The chain joins TRBV4-3 to TRBJ2-5, with 9 bases lining up with TRBD2. The germline gives CDR1 LGHNA, CDR2 YSLEER. The ends lost 4 bases at V and 6 bases at J; junction bases unmatched: 6. The CDR3 covers 14 residues. Here the CDR3 DNA reads TGCGCCAGCAGCCGAGGACTAGCGACGCAGACCCAGTACTTC. Translated, it gives CASSRGLATQTQYF.

The rearrangement joins TRBV5-6 to TRBJ2-4, with D perhaps TRBD2 (7 bases). With 3 bases removed from V and 0 bases from J, the gap between germline ends came to 13 bases. The CDR3 runs to 16 residues. In germline, CDR1 is SGHDT, CDR2 YYEEEE. The CDR3 coding sequence is TGTGCCAGCAGCTATACGGGGGGCTCAGCCAAAAACATTCAGTACTTC. Its protein is CASSYTGGSAKNIQYF.